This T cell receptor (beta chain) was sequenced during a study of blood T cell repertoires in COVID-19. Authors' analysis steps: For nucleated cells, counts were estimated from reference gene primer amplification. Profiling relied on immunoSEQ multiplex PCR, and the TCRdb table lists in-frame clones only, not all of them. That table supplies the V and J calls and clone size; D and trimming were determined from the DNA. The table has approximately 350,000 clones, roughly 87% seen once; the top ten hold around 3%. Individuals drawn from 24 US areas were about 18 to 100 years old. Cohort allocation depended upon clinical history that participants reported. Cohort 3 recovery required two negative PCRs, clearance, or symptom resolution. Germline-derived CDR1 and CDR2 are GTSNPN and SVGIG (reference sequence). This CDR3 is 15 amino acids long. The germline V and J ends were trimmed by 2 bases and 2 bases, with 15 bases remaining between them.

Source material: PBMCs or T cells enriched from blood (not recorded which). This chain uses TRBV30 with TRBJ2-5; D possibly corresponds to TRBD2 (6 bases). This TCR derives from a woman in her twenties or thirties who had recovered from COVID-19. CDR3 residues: CAWSRRGLLQETQYF. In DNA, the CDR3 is TGTGCCTGGAGTCGACGGGGGTTACTACAAGAGACCCAGTACTTC.